Reported below is one TCR beta chain. The CDR3 is 15 amino acids. Trimming took 7 bases from V and 1 from J; bases not matched to a gene: 9. Germline V lookup: CDR1 LNHDA, CDR2 SQIVND (reference sequence). This sample is part of a study of cytomegalovirus exposure and HLA in healthy donors. The primer mix had 60 Vbeta and 13 Jbeta primers. Method: immunoSEQ multiplex PCR; TCRdb's copy keeps in-frame clones and lacks some. The sample shows some 170,000 clones, about 75% of them seen only once. V is TRBV19 and J is TRBJ1-2; TRBD1 matches at 7 bases. Sequenced: PBMCs. This receptor was identified in a man aged 40-50 years in good health and CMV-seropositive. CDR3 sequence reads: CASTPGTVFNYGYTF. Here the CDR3 DNA reads TGTGCCAGTACCCCCGGGACAGTCTTTAACTATGGCTACACCTTC. The whole variable domain, remainder taken from reference TRBV19 and TRBJ1-2, is DGGITQSPKYLFRKEGQNVTLSCEQNLNHDAMYWYRQDPGQGLRLIYYSQIVNDFQKGDIAEGYSVSREKKESFPLTVTSAQKNPTAFYLCASTPGTVFNYGYTFGSGTRLTVV.